This T cell receptor beta chain emerged from a study of cytomegalovirus exposure and HLA in healthy donors (dated by TCRdb to 2016 to 2017). The study in broad terms: An earlier analysis of several hundred of the donors reported 276 Gb of sequence data and 100 million to 120 million unique TCR beta sequences obtained from about 179 million T cells. Approximately 300 gigabases of sequencing data and 70 million to 95 million unique TCR sequences made up an early release that covered fewer than 650 HLA-typed donors. Among the 398 genotyped donors, around 79% belonged to the genetic ancestry cluster associated with self-reported Caucasian donors. The study was designed to test whether signatures of past pathogen exposure could be identified by cataloging public T cell receptors. The study used immunosequencing to profile the T cell repertoires of approximately 640 subjects and linked those repertoires to cytomegalovirus serostatus. A separate validation cohort of roughly 110 different subjects was used in addition to the approximately 700-subject first cohort. To predict cytomegalovirus infection status, the study brought together high-throughput TCR immunosequencing, statistical association of individual TCRs with disease status, and machine learning. To study patterns of TCR occurrence, a later analysis re-analyzed previously published TCR beta repertoires from several hundred donors and added high-resolution HLA genotyping. In the later analysis, no new phenotypic data were used to find candidate immune exposures; instead, reliance was placed on TCR beta sequences and their occurrence across donors. An earlier analysis of 587 of the donors applied high-throughput TCR beta sequencing to assess whether each TCR beta V gene segment acted as functional or pseudogenic. Donor age, sex, ethnicity and CMV serostatus were compiled alongside the repertoire data. Genome-wide SNP genotypes for about 55% of the roughly 670 donors were used in a later genetic analysis, which treated that subset as a discovery cohort. Every repertoire in the discovery cohort had been generated on one and the same sequencing platform. HLA typing covered class I and class II loci at four-digit resolution. The number of typed donors differed by locus: about 620-640 for A, B, C, DRB1 and DQB1; some 500 for DQA1; roughly 600 for DPA1; and roughly 490 for DPB1. Roughly 5 DR-DQ haplotypes were handled as single units for association and clustering, since linkage in the cohort was strong. Among several hundred genotyped donors of the cohort, an average of approximately 200,000 unique TCR beta nucleotide sequences was sequenced per donor, of which about 18% were non-productive. Broader findings and caveats from the paper: A further reported finding was that TCR beta sequences accurately predicted the HLA-A and HLA-B alleles for most subjects in the first cohort. The study gave a list of under 200 TCR beta chains associated with cytomegalovirus. When HLA alleles, especially DR and DQ, strongly co-occurred, TCR associations were difficult to assign to individual alleles. Immune exposure information for the cohort was limited to CMV serostatus. The classifier was reported to diagnose cytomegalovirus status with high specificity and sensitivity in both the original and validation cohorts. In an earlier analysis of 587 of the donors, most TCR beta V segments appeared in productive rearrangements about 87% or about 30% of the time, broadly matching IMGT annotations. In a later analysis, HLA-associated TCR beta chains showed more clonal expansion and lower generation probabilities than non-associated chains that were equally common. Specific HLA alleles were associated with 18,000 or so TCR beta sequences at a false discovery rate of 0.05 in a later analysis. A group of highly shared sequence variants was considered likely to be a technical artifact of the sequencing pipeline. Correlated functional status among segregating V segments might be attributable to linkage disequilibrium, but an unknown experimental factor could not be ruled out. A later analysis found that most CMV-associated TCR beta chains appeared HLA-restricted, with HLA associations seemingly driven largely by CMV exposure. V-gene and J-gene trimming of TCR beta chains was associated with a missense DCLRE1C variant in a later genetic analysis, and the association was replicated in an independent cohort. The presence/absence analyses assumed that sequencing depth was roughly uniform across donors, and that assumption may not be true. Because counts were too low, about 18 rarely observed V segments, including chromosome 9 orphons, were excluded from the earlier analysis of 587 of the donors. This cohort had only TCR beta chains sequenced, and the lack of alpha or paired-chain data limited which features could be detected. Compared with the roughly 670-donor mean, donors in an Asian-associated ancestry cluster had fewer N-insertions in productive TCRs, according to a later genetic analysis. HLA typing was unavailable for some donors at each locus, so association tests used only the typed subset. It was suggested by the authors that the approach could potentially be generalized to other disease states and immunological phenotypes. Most TCR sequences were observed very rarely across donors, whereas some public TCRs were present in many individuals. In a later analysis, several top co-occurrence clusters were reported to appear linked to parvovirus B19, influenza, CMV and Epstein-Barr virus. Some IMGT-functional V segments, including TRBV6-2 and TRBV6-3, could not be told apart with the 87-base-pair reads, so those segments were excluded. In vitro tests confirmed that three of the cytomegalovirus-associated TCR beta chains recognize cytomegalovirus antigens. A later analysis found that TCR association rates varied across HLA loci, with DRB1 alleles showing the most associated TCRs and HLA-C alleles the fewest.

Library preparation employed the immunoSEQ multiplex PCR assay. For the multiplex PCR, a mixture combining 60 forward primers for TCR Vbeta segments and 13 reverse primers for TCR Jbeta segments was used. Amplification of the CDR3 region of rearranged TCR beta genes was performed with a multiplex PCR assay on genomic DNA. The amplified TCR beta libraries were sequenced on the Illumina HiSeq System as 87-base-pair reads. On the authors' methods: A later analysis tallied approximately 87 million unique TCR beta chains across the 600 to 700 repertoires, and around 12 million of those chains were shared by two or more donors. Raw reads were error-corrected and collapsed into unique sequences with a nearest-neighbor algorithm that merged closely related sequences to remove PCR and sequencing errors. CDR3 sequences were aligned to IMGT reference sequences to assign V, D and J gene segments. For a sequence to be retained, a match of at least six nucleotides was required to both a V gene segment and a J gene segment. Rearrangements were classified as productive when the CDR3 lacked stop codons and remained in frame with V and J, and all other rearrangements were classified as non-productive. CDR3 was defined according to IMGT convention as the region running from the second conserved V-encoded cysteine to the conserved J-encoded phenylalanine. The earlier analysis of 500 to 650 of the donors excluded any sequence lacking an unambiguous match to a single V gene segment. In an earlier analysis of approximately 590 of the donors, V segments were called functional above 56.7% productive rearrangements and were called segregating when the between-donor standard deviation exceeded 5%. A statistical classification framework was developed to diagnose cytomegalovirus status using the catalog of TCR beta chain sequences. A later analysis assigned V and J genes by comparing TCR nucleotide sequences with IMGT/GENE-DB human TR gene sequences. Using the TCRdist pipeline, a later analysis assigned CDR3 sequences along with most-parsimonious VDJ recombination scenarios. In a later analysis, every TCR beta chain was defined by the combination of its CDR3 amino acid sequence and its V-gene family, and reads without a unique V-gene family were dropped. As a way to deal with suspected cross-contamination and a sequencing artifact, a later analysis dropped 450 to 700 nucleotide sequences that were highly shared and had low generation probability. In a later analysis, a clonal expansion index was calculated for each public chain from normalized within-repertoire ranks of inferred template counts. Generation probabilities in a later analysis came from a VDJ recombination model fitted to out-of-frame rearrangements, and those results were checked against IGoR. In a later analysis, hypergeometric tests were used to score TCR-TCR, TCR-HLA and TCR-CMV co-occurrence, with a repertoire-size bias correction applied to TCR pairs. A later analysis estimated false discovery rates by permuting HLA or CMV assignments 20 times. In a later analysis, co-occurring TCRs were grouped using DBSCAN, and TCRdist sequence similarity was added for clustering within HLA-allele-positive subsets. For co-occurrence clustering, repertoires with fewer than 30,000 or more than 120,000 public chains were excluded, along with four to six repertoires with anomalous nucleotide sharing. This is the immuneACCESS table as TCRdb keeps it, with only in-frame sequences that have V and J called. A part of the clones is gone; compared with another copy, unresolved V genes explain less than half, and the rest is unexplained. V, J and clone size were drawn from that table, and D and trimming were deduced from the DNA. The sample data list 95,000 to 150,000 clones, and around three quarters of these were observed just once. In total, the top ten clones hold 0.95% to 1.5% of the sample.

A distance of 15 bases separates the germline ends of V and J, which lose 0 bases and 0 bases respectively. CDR1 and CDR2, per the germline V gene, are SGHRS and YFSETQ. Including the terminal cysteine and phenylalanine, the CDR3 comprises 18 residues. Only the CDR3 DNA is retained, 54 bases long and in frame from the first base. As for this clone: This clone's antigen is unknown. Base qualities are missing; no much larger clone stands one base away.

The cohort was made up of 500 to 800 healthy bone marrow donors. Cohort members were all nominally healthy when sampled, although unrecorded immune exposures were likely present. The donor tested CMV seronegative and was one of the 352 seronegative cohort members. A peripheral blood sample was collected from each donor, and TCR beta sequencing was performed on peripheral blood mononuclear cells. The Qiagen DNeasy Blood Extraction Kit was used to extract genomic DNA from the blood cell samples. This TCR was recovered from a female donor in good health and CMV-seronegative. The rearrangement joined TRBV5-1 to TRBJ2-2; 5 matching bases give a weak D call of TRBD1. The specimen sequenced was PBMCs. The CDR3 is CASSLGTGEPSNTGELFF. DNA sequence: TGCGCCAGCAGCTTGGGTACAGGAGAACCATCGAACACCGGGGAGCTGTTTTTT.